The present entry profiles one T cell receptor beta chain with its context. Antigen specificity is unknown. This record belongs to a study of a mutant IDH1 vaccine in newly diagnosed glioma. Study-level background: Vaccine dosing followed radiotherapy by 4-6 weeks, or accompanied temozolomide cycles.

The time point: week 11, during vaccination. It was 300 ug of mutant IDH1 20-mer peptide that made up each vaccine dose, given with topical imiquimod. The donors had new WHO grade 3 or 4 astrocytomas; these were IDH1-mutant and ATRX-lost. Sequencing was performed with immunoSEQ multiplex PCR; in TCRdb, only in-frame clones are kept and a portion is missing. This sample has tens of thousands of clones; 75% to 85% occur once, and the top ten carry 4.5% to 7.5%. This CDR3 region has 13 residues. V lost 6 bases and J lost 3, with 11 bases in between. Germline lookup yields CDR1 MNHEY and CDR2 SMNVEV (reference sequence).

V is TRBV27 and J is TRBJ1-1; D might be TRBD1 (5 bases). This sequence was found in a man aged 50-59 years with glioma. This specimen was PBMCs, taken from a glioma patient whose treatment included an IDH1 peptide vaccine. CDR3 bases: TGTGCCAGCAGCCTCGGGGGTGACACTGAAGCTTTCTTT. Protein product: CASSLGGDTEAFF.